The text below deals with one T cell receptor (beta chain). Its antigen remains unidentified. The CDR3 runs to 12 residues. From germline, CDR1 is MNHNS and CDR2 SASEGT. With 8 bases removed from V and 4 bases from J, the gap between germline ends came to 11 bases. The donors were part of the roughly 110-subject validation cohort, which stood apart from the 666-subject first cohort. The repertoire was sequenced with immunoSEQ multiplex PCR; TCRdb's copy has only in-frame clones and lacks some. Among hundreds of thousands of clones, over 75% were seen once, and the ten largest hold around 12%. This sample is drawn from a study of cytomegalovirus exposure and HLA in healthy donors. General study results and limits: Cytomegalovirus association was assigned to about 150 TCR beta chains.

The chain joins TRBV6-1 to TRBJ1-1; D remains ambiguous. This TCR derives from a man younger than 35 in good health and CMV-seropositive. The sequencing input was PBMCs. The CDR3 spells CASFRGRTEAFF. The CDR3 nucleotides read TGTGCCAGCTTCCGGGGTCGCACTGAAGCTTTCTTT.